This is a list of T cell receptor beta chains from one sample in a study of cytomegalovirus exposure and HLA in healthy donors. Assay used: immunoSEQ multiplex PCR; TCRdb lists only in-frame clones, some missing. The sample gives 90,000 to 130,000 clones, 79% of which show up once; about 3% is in the top ten. Sequencing input: PBMCs. The source of these receptors is a woman aged 18-30 years in good health and CMV-seropositive. The CDR3 runs from the conserved cysteine through the conserved F or W. Size is omitted from some rows. Given values are once, few, many or a class for expanded clones.

j_gene: TRBJ2-2; abundance: .; v_gene: TRBV9; CDR3aa: CASSVGTGELFF
j_gene: TRBJ2-7; abundance: once; v_gene: TRBV28; CDR3aa: CASSFVLAGVSSHEQYF
j_gene: TRBJ1-2; abundance: .; v_gene: TRBV5-4; CDR3aa: CASSLATGPYGYTF
j_gene: TRBJ2-2; abundance: .; v_gene: TRBV2; CDR3aa: CASSLGADTGELFF
j_gene: TRBJ1-1; abundance: .; v_gene: TRBV6-5; CDR3aa: CASSSGVPGEKAFF
j_gene: TRBJ1-2; abundance: once; v_gene: TRBV28; CDR3aa: CASSLVRGGYTF
j_gene: TRBJ1-5; abundance: .; v_gene: TRBV7-2; CDR3aa: CASSLGRGQPQHF
j_gene: TRBJ1-2; abundance: .; v_gene: TRBV5-6; CDR3aa: CASSLATGFYDTF
j_gene: TRBJ1-1; abundance: .; v_gene: TRBV6-1; CDR3aa: CASSGVWSITEAFF
j_gene: TRBJ1-1; abundance: .; v_gene: TRBV27; CDR3aa: CASSLGAGGSEAFF
j_gene: TRBJ2-7; abundance: .; v_gene: TRBV4-1; CDR3aa: CASSQDPKSSYEQYF